This entry lists 12 T cell receptor beta chains sequenced from one sample in a study of blood T cell repertoires in COVID-19 (dated by TCRdb to 2020 to 2022). The protocol used for the library was the immunoSEQ multiplex PCR assay. The table was pulled from immuneACCESS by TCRdb, which kept in-frame rearrangements only. Such tables lose some clones; where checked, under half of the loss comes from unresolved V genes, and the rest has no known cause. The sample table holds 68,000 or so clones, of which around 86% were seen once. The ten biggest clones cover roughly 6.5% of the sample. The sequenced sample was peripheral blood. The receptor source for this set is a man aged 50 to 59 with active COVID-19.

The chain recombines TRBV7-2 with TRBJ1-6; D not resolved. The CDR3 has 13 amino acids. Germline CDR1 SGHTA, CDR2 FQGNSA. Trimming left V 8 bases short and J 2 bases short, with 7 bases between. This chain's CDR3 is CASSRTYNSPLHF. The CDR3 nucleotides are TGTGCCAGCTCTAGGACCTATAATTCACCCCTCCACTTT.

The chain links TRBV6-2 or TRBV6-3 to TRBJ2-7; TRBD2 matches at 7 bases. The CDR3 extends over 17 amino acids. Per germline, CDR1 MNHEY and CDR2 SVGEGT. The junction had 12 bases not matched to a gene; V was cut back by 4 bases and J by 0 bases. As DNA, the CDR3 is TGTGCCAGCAGTTCGCTCCGGAGGAGCGGGGCCTCCTACGAGCAGTACTTC. This sequence encodes CASSSLRRSGASYEQYF.

V is TRBV6-1 and J is TRBJ1-3; 7 bases align to TRBD1. Germline V CDR1 and CDR2: MNHNS, SASEGT. The trim removed 2 bases at V and 11 bases at J, leaving 6 bases unmatched. The CDR3 totals 13 residues. The CDR3 DNA sequence: TGTGCCAGCAGTGAACTTGGGGACAGCCCCATATATTTT. This sequence encodes CASSELGDSPIYF.

The chain carries TRBV6-5 and TRBJ2-7; 7 bases map to TRBD1. Germline CDR1 is MNHEY and CDR2 is SVGAGI. The CDR3 is 13 amino acids. The ends lost 4 bases at V and 6 bases at J; junction bases unmatched: 6. The CDR3 DNA is TGTGCCAGCAGTTCCCTGACAGGGCTCGAGCAGTACTTC. It codes for CASSSLTGLEQYF.

This chain uses TRBV7-8 with TRBJ2-7; D is undetermined. Germline assignment: CDR1 SGHVS and CDR2 FQNEAQ. V lost 6 bases and J 3 bases, leaving 12 bases between the germline ends. The CDR3 is 13 residues long. Here the CDR3 reads CASRQNSGYEQYF. In nucleotides, the CDR3 is TGTGCCAGCAGACAAAACTCGGGCTACGAGCAGTACTTC. Based on the CDR3 plus reference TRBV7-8 and TRBJ2-7, the full variable domain is GAGVSQSPRYKVAKRGQDVALRCDPISGHVSLFWYQQALGQGPEFLTYFQNEAQLDKSGLPSDRFFAERPEGSVSTLKIQRTQQEDSAVYLCASRQNSGYEQYFGPGTRLTVT.

The chain couples TRBV9 to TRBJ2-7; 9 bases are shared with TRBD2. V gave up 3 bases and J gave up 2 bases; unmatched junction bases: 6. This CDR3 has 15 amino acids. The germline gives CDR1 SGDLS, CDR2 YYNGEE. Here the CDR3 DNA reads TGTGCCAGCAGCGCTAATCCTAGCGGGGCCTACGAGCAGTACTTC. This codes for CASSANPSGAYEQYF.

Written as DNA, the CDR3 is TGTGCCAGTCGGGGGGGCGGGGCCTTGGACACTGAAGCTTTCTTT. Protein product: CASRGGGALDTEAFF. This chain joins TRBV19 and TRBJ1-1; D might be TRBD1 (6 bases). Trimming left V 8 bases short and J 3 bases short, with 19 bases between. CDR3 length equals 15 residues. Germline V lookup: CDR1 LNHDA, CDR2 SQIVND (reference sequence).

The J gene is TRBJ2-7, the V gene TRBV12-3 or TRBV12-4; D is perhaps TRBD1 (6 bases). Trimming took off 3 bases at V and 6 bases at J, with 9 bases between the two ends. CDR3 length: 12 residues. CDR3 nucleotides: TGTGCCAGCAGTTTGGTGGGGGCCGAGCAGTACTTC. Translation gives CASSLVGAEQYF.

As regards this clone: This sample also contains other DNA sequences that code for the same CDR3. V and J are TRBV7-2 and TRBJ2-7, with 10 bases identical to TRBD2. There are 16 residues in the CDR3. CDR1 is SGHTA, CDR2 FQGNSA, per germline. Germline trimming cut 3 bases from V and 0 bases from J; bases unmatched to any gene: 5. As DNA, the CDR3 is TGTGCCAGCAGCTTGAGAACTAGCGGGACCTCCTACGAGCAGTACTTC. This sequence encodes CASSLRTSGTSYEQYF.

The gene calls are TRBV7-2 and TRBJ1-3; tentative D call: TRBD1 (5 bases). The CDR3 is 16 amino acids. The germline V gene has CDR1 SGHTA and CDR2 FQGNSA. Trimming cost V 6 bases and J 2 bases, with 17 bases left between them. The CDR3 region has the DNA TGTGCCAGCAGGCAGGCTTTGGGGCTCCCTGGAAACACCATATATTTT. It is translated as CASRQALGLPGNTIYF.

Only one count was recorded for this clone. The CDR3 DNA reads as TGCGCCAGCAGCCAATCGGCTAGCGGGGGCACAGATACGCAGTATTTT. It encodes CASSQSASGGTDTQYF. V gene TRBV4-3 combines with J gene TRBJ2-3; TRBD2 matches 9 bases. The germline V gene encodes CDR1 LGHNA and CDR2 YSLEER. V shed 2 bases, J shed 1 base, and the junction held 4 bases outside the gene matches. The CDR3 is 16 residues long.

The CDR3 region has the DNA TGTGCCAGCAGCGCCGACTCCGGGACAGGGGATAACGAGCAGTACTTC. Residues: CASSADSGTGDNEQYF. The V and J genes are TRBV9 and TRBJ2-7, with 10 bases fitting TRBD1. The germline V gene has CDR1 SGDLS and CDR2 YYNGEE. The V segment lost 3 bases and the J segment 5 bases; nucleotides outside the gene matches: 11. The CDR3 extends over 16 amino acids.